This T cell receptor (beta chain) is drawn from a study of monozygotic twins with inflammatory bowel disease. Overall study findings and caveats: Any single strong signal or clonotype tied to IBD lacked support.

Isolation of total RNA was performed on whole blood, with no prior T cell sorting. A remark on this clonotype: Its antigen is still unknown.

cDNA encoding TCRalpha and TCRbeta underwent two nested PCRs of roughly 15 and 9 cycles, each of which was followed by bead purification. TCRdb reprocessed the 5' RACE reads and keeps a single row for each CDR3 protein, giving no DNA. This repertoire includes 300,000 to 350,000 distinct CDR3 sequences. Sequenced material: blood. This clonotype originated in a human donor with ulcerative colitis or Crohn's disease, or a healthy co-twin of an affected twin (not recorded which).

CDR3 sequence: CSASGQSFNQPQHF. The J gene is TRBJ1-5, the V gene TRBV20-1. This CDR3 contains 14 residues. Germline V gene data show CDR1 as DFQATT and CDR2 as SNEGSKA (reference sequence).